The 21 T cell receptor beta chains in this list originate from one sample, sequenced in a study of PD-1 blockade in classical Hodgkin lymphoma. Time point defined: cycle 4 day 1 (C4D1), after about 6 weeks of nivolumab. No patient escaped relapse after autologous stem cell transplantation, and brentuximab vedotin exposure varied. The repertoire was sequenced with immunoSEQ multiplex PCR; TCRdb's copy has only in-frame clones and lacks some. The repertoire has tens of thousands of clones, 90% to 95% of them found once; the top ten carry 8%. Sample: peripheral blood mononuclear cells (PBMCs), taken before the fourth cycle of nivolumab. All receptors come from a human donor with classical Hodgkin lymphoma.

The table lists this clone with a count of one. J is TRBJ1-4 and V is TRBV28; D ambiguous. The V and J ends lost 5 bases and 7 bases respectively, with 14 bases between them. This CDR3 region has 14 residues. CDR1 and CDR2 from the germline V gene are MDHEN and SYDVKM. As DNA, the CDR3 is TGTGCCAGCAGTCCCGGGGTAGAAGGTGAAAAACTGTTTTTT. Protein product: CASSPGVEGEKLFF.

The chain is built from TRBV7-9 and TRBJ2-7; D unclear. The V gene's germline CDR1 is SEHNR and CDR2 FQNEAQ (reference sequence). Trimming removed 2 bases at V and 6 bases at J, with 5 bases between. The CDR3 is made up of 11 amino acids. Here the CDR3 DNA reads TGTGCCAGCAGCTTATTTGGCGAGCAGTACTTC. Residues: CASSLFGEQYF.

V and J are TRBV28 and TRBJ1-2; D not resolved. The CDR3 spans 14 residues. CDR1 and CDR2 (germline): MDHEN, SYDVKM. V was trimmed by 3 bases and J by 5 bases, leaving 13 bases between them. The CDR3 DNA reads TGTGCCAGCAGTTTGTGGACGGACGGATATGGCTACACCTTC. This translates into CASSLWTDGYGYTF.

The chain is built from TRBV29-1 and TRBJ1-1; perhaps TRBD1 as D (5 bases). The germline CDR1 and CDR2 sequences are SQVTM and ANQGSEA. Trimming shortened V by 2 bases and J by 4 bases, and 8 bases separated the two germline ends. The CDR3 extends over 12 amino acids. The CDR3 reads CSVERGGTEAFF. The CDR3 DNA reads as TGCAGCGTTGAAAGGGGTGGCACTGAAGCTTTCTTT.

V is TRBV28 and J is TRBJ2-3; a weak D match, TRBD2 (6 bases). The V gene's germline CDR1 is MDHEN and CDR2 SYDVKM. V was cut by 2 bases and J by 8 bases, with 20 bases left in between. The CDR3 loop spans 16 amino acids. The CDR3 DNA reads as TGTGCCAGCAGTTTAAGTAGAGGACTAACGACCGGTACGCAGTATTTT. Protein sequence: CASSLSRGLTTGTQYF.

In DNA, the CDR3 is TGTGCCAGCAGTTTCGGCCAGTTTAATGAAAAACTGTTTTTT. Translating it yields CASSFGQFNEKLFF. The chain carries TRBV27 and TRBJ1-4, with unresolved D. The ends were cut back, 3 bases at V and 4 bases at J, with 9 bases in the middle. The CDR3 is made up of 14 amino acids. Germline CDR1 is MNHEY and CDR2 is SMNVEV (reference sequence).

This sequence joins TRBV5-4 and TRBJ2-5; D remains ambiguous. With 4 bases removed from V and 3 bases from J, the gap between germline ends came to 13 bases. CDR3 length: 14 residues. CDR1 SGHNT and CDR2 YYREEE come from the germline V gene (reference sequence). The chain's CDR3 is CASSILSEKETQYF. For the CDR3, the DNA is TGTGCCAGCAGCATCCTTTCTGAGAAAGAGACCCAGTACTTC.

Only one count was recorded for this clone. The chain combines TRBV5-6 with TRBJ1-5; 8 bases fit TRBD1. This CDR3 has 16 residues. The V segment lost 5 bases and the J segment 1 base; nucleotides outside the gene matches: 8. Germline values: CDR1 SGHDT, CDR2 YYEEEE. The CDR3: CASSQAQGASNQPQHF. CDR3 nucleotide sequence: TGTGCCAGCAGTCAAGCTCAGGGGGCGAGCAATCAGCCCCAGCATTTT.

The chain recombines TRBV9 with TRBJ2-4; D is possibly TRBD1 (5 bases). The germline V gene encodes CDR1 SGDLS and CDR2 YYNGEE. This CDR3 has 16 residues. The V end lost 3 bases, the J end lost 1 base, and 14 bases lay between the germline ends. The CDR3 region has the DNA TGTGCCAGCAGCGCCAGGGAATCCGTGGCCAAAAACATTCAGTACTTC. This gives the protein CASSARESVAKNIQYF. The full variable domain, completed using reference TRBV9 and TRBJ2-4, is DSGVTQTPKHLITATGQRVTLRCSPRSGDLSVYWYQQSLDQGLQFLIQYYNGEERAKGNILERFSAQQFPDLHSELNLSSLELGDSALYFCASSARESVAKNIQYFGAGTRLSVL.

The chain joins TRBV6-1 to TRBJ1-6; tentative D call: TRBD1 (5 bases). Germline CDR1 is MNHNS and CDR2 is SASEGT. Trimming shortened V by 2 bases and J by 8 bases, and 10 bases separated the two germline ends. The CDR3 has 14 residues. The CDR3 region has the DNA TGTGCCAGCAGTGAACAGGGTCGGGATTCACCCCTCCACTTT. It encodes CASSEQGRDSPLHF.

The rearrangement uses TRBV20-1 and TRBJ1-2, with D hard to call. Trimming shortened V by 7 bases and J by 8 bases, and 11 bases separated the two germline ends. Germline CDR1 and CDR2: DFQATT and SNEGSKA (reference sequence). The CDR3 length is 10 residues. The CDR3 region is CSVVAEGYTF. For the CDR3, the DNA is TGCAGTGTAGTCGCCGAAGGCTACACCTTC.

V and J are TRBV30 and TRBJ1-2, with 8 bases that match TRBD1. This CDR3 has 14 residues. The germline gives CDR1 GTSNPN, CDR2 SVGIG (reference sequence). With V trimmed by 1 base and J by 4 bases, 5 bases remained unmatched. CDR3 bases: TGTGCCTGGAGTGCGACAGGGGTAGGCTATGGCTACACCTTC. Protein product: CAWSATGVGYGYTF.

The chain recombines TRBV5-1 with TRBJ2-5; no firm D call. The CDR3 is 14 residues long. V lost 0 bases, J lost 5 bases, and 11 bases lay in between. Germline CDR1 reads SGHRS; CDR2 reads YFSETQ. The CDR3 region is CASSLGTNRETQYF. The CDR3 DNA reads as TGCGCCAGCAGCTTGGGGACCAACCGGGAGACCCAGTACTTC.

In this sample, this clone turned up once. The chain couples TRBV18 to TRBJ1-4, with 12 bases matching TRBD1. CDR1 and CDR2 (germline): KGHSH, LQKENI. CDR3 size: 15 residues. The V segment lost 8 bases and the J segment 3 bases; nucleotides outside the gene matches: 4. CDR3 nucleotide sequence: TGTGCCAGCACCGGGACAGGGGGCCCTAATGAAAAACTGTTTTTT. It translates to CASTGTGGPNEKLFF.

The gene calls are TRBV29-1 and TRBJ1-2, with D perhaps matching TRBD1 (5 bases). Looked up from germline, CDR1 is SQVTM and CDR2 is ANQGSEA. Between the trimmed V and J ends, which lost 4 bases and 5 bases, there was a span of 14 bases. The CDR3 totals 13 residues. This CDR3 reads CSVGGAAWYGYTF. CDR3 DNA sequence: TGCAGCGTTGGTGGGGCAGCTTGGTATGGCTACACCTTC.

The chain joins TRBV7-8 to TRBJ2-7, with 8 bases fitting TRBD2. The germline V gene encodes CDR1 SGHVS and CDR2 FQNEAQ. The CDR3 sequence is 19 residues long. V gave up 1 base and J gave up 1 base; unmatched junction bases: 15. DNA of the CDR3: TGTGCCAGCAGCTTAGAGCTGCGTGCTGCGGGAGGACCGTCCTACGAGCAGTACTTC. This translates into CASSLELRAAGGPSYEQYF.

The chain employs TRBV30 and TRBJ2-7; D call uncertain. The CDR3 runs 13 residues. Trimming took off 0 bases at V and 1 base at J, with 7 bases between the two ends. CDR1 and CDR2 from the germline V gene are GTSNPN and SVGIG (reference sequence). In DNA form, the CDR3 reads TGTGCCTGGAGTGTGGGCGGTTCCTACGAGCAGTACTTC. Translation gives CAWSVGGSYEQYF.

V is TRBV25-1 and J is TRBJ2-7; tentatively, D is TRBD1 (6 bases). The CDR3 runs to 14 residues. The germline CDR1 and CDR2 sequences are MGHDK and SYGVNS. V was trimmed by 6 bases and J by 2 bases, leaving 14 bases between them. The CDR3 coding sequence is TGTGCCAGCAGCACTAGGACAGAAACCTACGAGCAGTACTTC. Protein product: CASSTRTETYEQYF.

This clone showed up just a few times. The J gene is TRBJ2-5, the V gene TRBV18; D is undetermined. V was shortened by 0 bases and J by 7 bases, with 24 bases between the two germline ends. Germline CDR1 is KGHSH and CDR2 is LQKENI. CDR3 size: 18 residues. CDR3: CASSPPNLPGPQGGTQYF. CDR3 coding DNA: TGTGCCAGCTCACCACCGAACCTCCCCGGGCCCCAAGGCGGGACCCAGTACTTC.

V usage is TRBV27 and J usage is TRBJ2-2, with D uncertain. Germline CDR1 MNHEY, CDR2 SMNVEV (reference sequence). The CDR3 runs to 13 residues. The V end lost 2 bases, the J end lost 4 bases, and 5 bases lay between the germline ends. CDR3 region: CASSLLGTGELFF. CDR3 sequence (DNA): TGTGCCAGCAGTTTACTAGGCACCGGGGAGCTGTTTTTT.

This clone was detected a few times. The chain is built from TRBV28 and TRBJ2-2; 7 bases are shared with TRBD1. There are 15 residues in the CDR3. Losses at the gene ends were 4 bases for V and 7 bases for J; bases not matched to a gene: 9. CDR1 is MDHEN and CDR2 is SYDVKM in the germline V gene. The CDR3 protein is CASSSSGTAVGELFF. The DNA of the CDR3 is TGTGCCAGCAGTTCGTCCGGGACAGCTGTCGGGGAGCTGTTTTTT.